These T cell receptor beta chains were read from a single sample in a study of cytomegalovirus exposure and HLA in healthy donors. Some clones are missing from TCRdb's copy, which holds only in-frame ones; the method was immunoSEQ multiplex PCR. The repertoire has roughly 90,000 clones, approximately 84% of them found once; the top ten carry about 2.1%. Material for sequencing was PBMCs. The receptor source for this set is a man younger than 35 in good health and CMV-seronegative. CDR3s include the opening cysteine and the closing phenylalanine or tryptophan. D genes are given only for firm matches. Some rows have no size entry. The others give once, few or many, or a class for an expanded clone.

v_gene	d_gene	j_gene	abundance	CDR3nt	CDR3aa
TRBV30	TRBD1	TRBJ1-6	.	TGTGCCCGGAGCCTAAACAGGGGTACCTCCTATAATTCACCCCTCCACTTT	CARSLNRGTSYNSPLHF
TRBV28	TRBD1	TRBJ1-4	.	TGTGCCAGCAGCCGGGGGGGACAGGGGGATGAAAAACTGTTTTTT	CASSRGGQGDEKLFF
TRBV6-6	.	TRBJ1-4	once	TGTGCCAGCAGCTCGGATGCAGGGGTTGGGGAAAAACTGTTTTTT	CASSSDAGVGEKLFF
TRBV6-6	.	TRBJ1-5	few	TGTGCCAGCGCCCAGGGTTCCCAGCCCCAGCATTTT	CASAQGSQPQHF
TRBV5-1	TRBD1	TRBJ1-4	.	TGCGCCAGCAGCTTGGGGGACAGGGATAATGAAAAACTGTTTTTT	CASSLGDRDNEKLFF
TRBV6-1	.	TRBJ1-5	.	TGTGCCAGCAGTGAATCGGGGGGCCGCAATCAGCCCCAGCATTTT	CASSESGGRNQPQHF
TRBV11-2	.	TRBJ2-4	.	TGTGCCAGCAGCTCCCTTTTGGGGGGATCCAAAAACATTCAGTACTTC	CASSSLLGGSKNIQYF
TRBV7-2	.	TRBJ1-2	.	TGTGCCAGCAGCTTACCACAGCCCAGGGGCAATCCTACTAACTATGGCTACACCTTC	CASSLPQPRGNPTNYGYTF
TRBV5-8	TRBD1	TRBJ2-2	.	TGTGCCAGCAGCCCTGGACAGGGGAGGGGCGGGGAGCTGTTTTTT	CASSPGQGRGGELFF
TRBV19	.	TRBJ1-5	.	TGTGCCAGTAGTATCGACGGGGGGTATAGCAATCAGCCCCAGCATTTT	CASSIDGGYSNQPQHF
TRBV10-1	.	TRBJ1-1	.	TGCGCCAGCAGCGAAGAGGGCCTGTACACTGAAGCTTTCTTT	CASSEEGLYTEAFF
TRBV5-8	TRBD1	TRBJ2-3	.	TGTGCCAGCAGCTCCGGGACAGGGTTGGTAGCGGCTAGCACAGATACGCAGTATTTT	CASSSGTGLVAASTDTQYF
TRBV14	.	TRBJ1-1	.	TGTGCCAGCAGCCAAGTTTCCTGGACACTCAACACTGAAGCTTTCTTT	CASSQVSWTLNTEAFF
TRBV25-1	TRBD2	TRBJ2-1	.	TGTGCCAGCAGTGAAACAAGCGGGAGTAGACAGCAGTTCTTC	CASSETSGSRQQFF
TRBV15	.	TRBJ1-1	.	TGTGCCACCAGCAGAGGGAGGGCAGGGACTGAAGCTTTCTTT	CATSRGRAGTEAFF
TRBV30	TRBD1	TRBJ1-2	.	TGTGCCTGGAGGCCCGGGACAGGGAGAAACTATGGCTACACCTTC	CAWRPGTGRNYGYTF
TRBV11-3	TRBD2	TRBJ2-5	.	TGTGCCAGCAGCCGACAACCGGGGCTAGCGGGAGGGTACCAAGAGACCCAGTACTTC	CASSRQPGLAGGYQETQYF
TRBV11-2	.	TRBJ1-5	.	TGTGCCAGCAGCTCATTCGGGGGTGCTGGGCAGCCCCAGCATTTT	CASSSFGGAGQPQHF
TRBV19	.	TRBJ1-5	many	TGTGCCAGTAGTCCCGAGGGCACGCCCCAGCATTTT	CASSPEGTPQHF
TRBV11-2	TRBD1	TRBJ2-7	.	TGTGCCAGCAGCTTAGAGGGACAGGGAGCCTACGAGCAGTACTTC	CASSLEGQGAYEQYF
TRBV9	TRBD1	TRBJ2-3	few	TGTGCCAGCAGCGTAGGTCGGGTTGGGCAGGGGGCCCGAGATACGCAGTATTTT	CASSVGRVGQGARDTQYF
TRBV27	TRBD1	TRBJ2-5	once	TGTGCCAGCAGTCCGGGGACAGGACAAGAGACCCAGTACTTC	CASSPGTGQETQYF
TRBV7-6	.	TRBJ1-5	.	TGTGCCAGCAGCTTTAGCCAGGGGAGGGATCAGCCCCAGCATTTT	CASSFSQGRDQPQHF
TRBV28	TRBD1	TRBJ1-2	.	TGTGCCAGCAGTTATAACCAGGGGGCGCGTGGCTACACCTTC	CASSYNQGARGYTF
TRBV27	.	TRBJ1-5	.	TGTGCCAGCAGTTTGGGAGCCCGAAGCCGGGACATAGATCAGCCCCAGCATTTT	CASSLGARSRDIDQPQHF
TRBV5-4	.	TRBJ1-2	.	TGTGCCAGCAGCTTGCTCGGGTCCGGTTTCGTCTATGGCTACACCTTC	CASSLLGSGFVYGYTF
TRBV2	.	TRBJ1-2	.	TGTGCCAGCAGTGCACAGGGCGGCTATGGCTACACCTTC	CASSAQGGYGYTF
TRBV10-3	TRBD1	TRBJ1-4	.	TGTGCCATAGCCGGGACAGGGAGTGAAAAACTGTTTTTT	CAIAGTGSEKLFF
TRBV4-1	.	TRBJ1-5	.	TGCGCCAGCAGCCAAGATCCCCAGGGGCCTCGACAGCCCCAGCATTTT	CASSQDPQGPRQPQHF
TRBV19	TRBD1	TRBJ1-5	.	TGTGCCAGTAGTATAGGCAGGGGGGGCAATCAGCCCCAGCATTTT	CASSIGRGGNQPQHF
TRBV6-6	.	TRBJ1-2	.	TGTGCCAGCAGTTACTCCGGGACTGACTATGGCTACACCTTC	CASSYSGTDYGYTF
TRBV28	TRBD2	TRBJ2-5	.	TGTGCCAGCAGTTTATCCCTTCCGGGACTAGCGGAGACCCAGTACTTC	CASSLSLPGLAETQYF
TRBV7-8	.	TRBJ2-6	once	TGTGCCAGCAGCTTAGTAGGTGGGAGCTCTGGGGCCAACGTCCTGACTTTC	CASSLVGGSSGANVLTF
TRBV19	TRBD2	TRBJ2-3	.	TGTGCCAGTAGCCCGGGAGGGCGGGATACGCAGTATTTT	CASSPGGRDTQYF
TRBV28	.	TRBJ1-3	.	TGTGCCAGCAGGGGCGGGGATTTAGGTGGAAACACCATATATTTT	CASRGGDLGGNTIYF
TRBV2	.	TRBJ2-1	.	TGTGCCAGCACATCCAGGGTACCCTACAATGAGCAGTTCTTC	CASTSRVPYNEQFF